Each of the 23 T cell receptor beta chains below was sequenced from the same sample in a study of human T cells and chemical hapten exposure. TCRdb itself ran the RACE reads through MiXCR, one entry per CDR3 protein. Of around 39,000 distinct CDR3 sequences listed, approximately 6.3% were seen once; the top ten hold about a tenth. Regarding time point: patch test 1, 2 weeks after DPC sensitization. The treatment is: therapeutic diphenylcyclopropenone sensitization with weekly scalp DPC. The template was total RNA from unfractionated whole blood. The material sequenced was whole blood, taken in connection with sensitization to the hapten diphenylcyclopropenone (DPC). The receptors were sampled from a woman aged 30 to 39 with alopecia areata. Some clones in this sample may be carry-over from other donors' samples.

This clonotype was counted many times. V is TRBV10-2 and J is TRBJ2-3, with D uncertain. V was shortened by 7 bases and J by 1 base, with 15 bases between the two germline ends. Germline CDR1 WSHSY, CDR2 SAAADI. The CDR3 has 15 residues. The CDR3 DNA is TGCGCCAGCACCAGCCCTGGCCCACGCACAGATACGCAGTATTTT. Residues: CASTSPGPRTDTQYF.

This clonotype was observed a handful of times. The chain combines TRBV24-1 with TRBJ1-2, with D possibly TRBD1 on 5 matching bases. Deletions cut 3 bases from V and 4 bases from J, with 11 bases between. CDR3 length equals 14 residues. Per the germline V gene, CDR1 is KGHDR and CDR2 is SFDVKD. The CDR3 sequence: CATSDDGGFYGYTF. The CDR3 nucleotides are TGTGCCACCAGTGATGATGGGGGTTTCTATGGCTACACCTTC.

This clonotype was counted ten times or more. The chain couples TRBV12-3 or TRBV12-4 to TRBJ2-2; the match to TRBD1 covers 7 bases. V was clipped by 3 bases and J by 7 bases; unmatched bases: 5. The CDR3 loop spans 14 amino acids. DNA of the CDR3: TGTGCCAGCAGTTTCCGACAGGGTTACGGGGAGCTGTTTTTT. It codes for CASSFRQGYGELFF.

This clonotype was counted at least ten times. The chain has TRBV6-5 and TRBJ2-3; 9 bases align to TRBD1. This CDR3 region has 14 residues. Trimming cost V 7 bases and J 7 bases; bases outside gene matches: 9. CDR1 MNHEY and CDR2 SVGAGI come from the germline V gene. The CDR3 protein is CASKPGQGIYTQYF. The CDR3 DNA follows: TGTGCCAGCAAACCGGGACAGGGAATCTATACGCAGTATTTT.

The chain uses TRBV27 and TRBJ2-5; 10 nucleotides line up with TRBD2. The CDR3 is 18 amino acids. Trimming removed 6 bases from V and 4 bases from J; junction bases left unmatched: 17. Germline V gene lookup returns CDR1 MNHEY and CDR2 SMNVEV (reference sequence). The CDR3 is CASSLFQASGGIGETQYF. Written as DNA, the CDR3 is TGTGCCAGCAGCCTGTTCCAGGCTAGCGGGGGTATAGGAGAGACCCAGTACTTC.

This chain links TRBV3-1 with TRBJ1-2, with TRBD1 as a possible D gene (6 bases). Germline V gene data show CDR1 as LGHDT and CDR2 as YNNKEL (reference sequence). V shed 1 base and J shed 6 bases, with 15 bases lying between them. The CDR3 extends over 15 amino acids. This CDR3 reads CASSQVFGGANGYTF. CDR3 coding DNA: TGTGCCAGCAGCCAAGTCTTCGGGGGCGCGAATGGCTACACCTTC. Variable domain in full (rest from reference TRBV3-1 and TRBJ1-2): DTAVSQTPKYLVTQMGNDKSIKCEQNLGHDTMYWYKQDSKKFLKIMFSYNNKELIINETVPNRFSPKSPDKAHLNLHINSLELGDSAVYFCASSQVFGGANGYTFGSGTRLTVV.

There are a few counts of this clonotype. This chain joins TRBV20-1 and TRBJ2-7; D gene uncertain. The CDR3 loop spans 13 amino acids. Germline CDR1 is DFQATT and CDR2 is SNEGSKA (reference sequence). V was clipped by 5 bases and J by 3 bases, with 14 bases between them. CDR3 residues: CSALSDSYYEQYF. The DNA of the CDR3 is TGCAGTGCTTTGTCAGACTCGTACTACGAGCAGTACTTC.

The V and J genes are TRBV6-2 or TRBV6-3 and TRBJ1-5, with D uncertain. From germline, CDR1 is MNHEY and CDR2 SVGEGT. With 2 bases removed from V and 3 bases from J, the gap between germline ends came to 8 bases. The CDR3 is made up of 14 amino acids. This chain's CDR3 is CASSYGSYNQPQHF. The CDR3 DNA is TGTGCCAGCAGTTACGGGTCCTACAATCAGCCCCAGCATTTT.

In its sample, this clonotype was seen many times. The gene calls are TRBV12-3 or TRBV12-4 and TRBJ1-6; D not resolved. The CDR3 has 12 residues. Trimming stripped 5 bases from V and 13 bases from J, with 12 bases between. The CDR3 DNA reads TGTGCCAGCAGTCTTGGAAGGGTGCCCCTCCACTTT. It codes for CASSLGRVPLHF.

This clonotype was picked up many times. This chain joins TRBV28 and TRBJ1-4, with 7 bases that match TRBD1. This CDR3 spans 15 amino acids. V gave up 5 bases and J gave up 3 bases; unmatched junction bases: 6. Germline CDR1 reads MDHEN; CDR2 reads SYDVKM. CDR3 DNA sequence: TGTGCCAGCAGTCCGCAGACAGGGCCTAATGAAAAACTGTTTTTT. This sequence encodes CASSPQTGPNEKLFF.

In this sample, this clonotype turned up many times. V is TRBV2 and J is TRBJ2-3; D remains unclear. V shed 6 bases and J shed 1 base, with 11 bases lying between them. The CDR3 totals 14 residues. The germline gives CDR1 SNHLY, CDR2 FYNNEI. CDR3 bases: TGTGCCAGCAGGAGGAAGGGCGGCACAGATACGCAGTATTTT. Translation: CASRRKGGTDTQYF.

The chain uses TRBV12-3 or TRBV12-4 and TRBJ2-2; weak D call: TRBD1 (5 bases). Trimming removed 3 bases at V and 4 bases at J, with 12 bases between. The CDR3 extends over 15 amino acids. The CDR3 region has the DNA TGTGCCAGCAGTTTGGGGCAGCTACTCACCGGGGAGCTGTTTTTT. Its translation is CASSLGQLLTGELFF.

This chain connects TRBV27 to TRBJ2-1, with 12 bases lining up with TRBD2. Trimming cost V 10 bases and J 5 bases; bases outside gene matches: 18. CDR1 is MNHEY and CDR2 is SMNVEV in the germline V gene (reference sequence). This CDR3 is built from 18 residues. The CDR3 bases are TGTGCCACCTCATCGGGGACTAGCGGGTCAATTTACGACAATGAGCAGTTCTTC. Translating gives CATSSGTSGSIYDNEQFF.

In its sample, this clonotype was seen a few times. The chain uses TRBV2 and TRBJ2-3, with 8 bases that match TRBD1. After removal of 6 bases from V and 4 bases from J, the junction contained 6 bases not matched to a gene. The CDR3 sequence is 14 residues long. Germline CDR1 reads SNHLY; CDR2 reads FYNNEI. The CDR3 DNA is TGTGCCAGCAGCTCGGACAGGGTATCAGATACGCAGTATTTT. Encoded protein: CASSSDRVSDTQYF.

The CDR3 DNA follows: TGCAGCGTGAACCAAGAGACCCAGTACTTC. This encodes CSVNQETQYF. The chain carries TRBV29-1 and TRBJ2-5; D is uncertain. This CDR3 has 10 amino acids. Trimming pared 6 bases from V and 0 bases from J, leaving 2 bases between. Germline assignment: CDR1 SQVTM and CDR2 ANQGSEA.

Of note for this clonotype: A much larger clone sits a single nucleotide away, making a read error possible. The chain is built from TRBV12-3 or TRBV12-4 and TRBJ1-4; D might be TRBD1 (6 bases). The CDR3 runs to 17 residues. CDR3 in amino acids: CASSQSVGAGTNGKLFF. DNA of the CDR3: TGTGCCAGCAGCCAAAGCGTGGGGGCAGGTACTAATGGAAAACTGTTTTTT.

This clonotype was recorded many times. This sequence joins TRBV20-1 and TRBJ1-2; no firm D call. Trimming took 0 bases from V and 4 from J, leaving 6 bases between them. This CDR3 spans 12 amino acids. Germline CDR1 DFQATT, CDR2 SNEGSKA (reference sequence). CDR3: CSARDPLYGYTF. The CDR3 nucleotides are TGCAGTGCTAGAGATCCCCTCTATGGCTACACCTTC.

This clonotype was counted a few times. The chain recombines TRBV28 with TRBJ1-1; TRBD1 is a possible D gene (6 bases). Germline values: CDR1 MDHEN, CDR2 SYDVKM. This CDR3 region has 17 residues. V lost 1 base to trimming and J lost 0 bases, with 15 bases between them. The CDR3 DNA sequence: TGTGCCAGCAGTTTATTAGTGGGTAGGGGGATGAACACTGAAGCTTTCTTT. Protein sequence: CASSLLVGRGMNTEAFF. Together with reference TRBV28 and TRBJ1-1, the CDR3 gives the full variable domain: DVKVTQSSRYLVKRTGEKVFLECVQDMDHENMFWYRQDPGLGLRLIYFSYDVKMKEKGDIPEGYSVSREKKERFSLILESASTNQTSMYLCASSLLVGRGMNTEAFFGQGTRLTVV.

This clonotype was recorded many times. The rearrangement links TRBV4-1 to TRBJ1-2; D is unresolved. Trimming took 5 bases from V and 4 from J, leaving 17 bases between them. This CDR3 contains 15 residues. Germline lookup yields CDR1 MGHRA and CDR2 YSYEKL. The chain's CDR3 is CASSERQTTPYGYTF. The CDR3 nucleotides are TGCGCCAGCAGCGAACGGCAGACCACCCCCTATGGCTACACCTTC.

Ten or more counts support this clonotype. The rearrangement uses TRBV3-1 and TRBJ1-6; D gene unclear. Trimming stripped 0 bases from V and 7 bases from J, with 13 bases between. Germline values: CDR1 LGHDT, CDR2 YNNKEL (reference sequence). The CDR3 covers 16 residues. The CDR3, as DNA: TGTGCCAGCAGCCAAGATCGCAGGCTACCAAATTCACCCCTCCACTTT. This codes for CASSQDRRLPNSPLHF.

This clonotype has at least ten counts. The DNA of the CDR3 is TGCAGTGCTAGAGTAACAGGGCTGATAGTTGATGAGCAGTTCTTC. Translated, it gives CSARVTGLIVDEQFF. The J gene is TRBJ2-1, the V gene TRBV20-1, with a tentative D call TRBD1 (6 bases). The V end lost 1 base, the J end lost 8 bases, and 18 bases lay between the germline ends. Per the germline V gene, CDR1 is DFQATT and CDR2 is SNEGSKA (reference sequence). The CDR3 is 15 amino acids.

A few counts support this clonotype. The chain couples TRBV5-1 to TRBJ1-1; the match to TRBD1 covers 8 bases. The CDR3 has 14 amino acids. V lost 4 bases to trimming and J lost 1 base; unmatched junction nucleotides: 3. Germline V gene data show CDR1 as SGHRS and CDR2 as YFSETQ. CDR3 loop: CASSTGQGNTEAFF. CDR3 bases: TGCGCCAGCAGCACCGGACAGGGGAACACTGAAGCTTTCTTT.

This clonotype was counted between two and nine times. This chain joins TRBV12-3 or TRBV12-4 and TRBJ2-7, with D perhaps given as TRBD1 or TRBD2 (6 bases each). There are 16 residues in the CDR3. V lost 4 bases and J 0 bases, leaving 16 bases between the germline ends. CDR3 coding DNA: TGTGCCAGCAGTTCCGGAAACGGGGGCCACTCCTACGAGCAGTACTTC. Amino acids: CASSSGNGGHSYEQYF.